This T cell receptor (beta chain) was captured in a study of blood T cell repertoires in COVID-19. The CDR3 contains 15 residues. V was clipped by 1 base and J by 4 bases, with 13 bases between them. Germline CDR1 LNHNV, CDR2 YYDKDF (reference sequence). Assay: immunoSEQ multiplex PCR; the TCRdb copy retains only in-frame clones and omits some. The sample holds about 110,000 clones, less than 75% seen once. The clonotype originates from a woman aged 35 to 49 with acute or convalescent COVID-19. This chain links TRBV15 with TRBJ2-5; maybe TRBD1 (6 bases). The sequenced sample was peripheral blood. The DNA of the CDR3 is TGTGCCACCAGCAGAGTTGGGGGCACTGGAGAGACCCAGTACTTC. Its protein product is CATSRVGGTGETQYF.